This TCR beta chain was sequenced in a study of shared clonotypes between healthy human individuals. Findings and limits, study-wide: As a rule, naive subsets had a larger estimated richness than memory subsets.

HIV-negative, healthy adults without recent acute infections or vaccinations were the donors. Some clones are missing from TCRdb's copy, which holds only in-frame ones; the method was immunoSEQ multiplex PCR. The sample has millions of clones; approximately 90% are singletons. With regard to this clone: The antigen is undetermined.

This TCR was recovered from a man aged 18 to 30 in good health. Specimen: naive CD4+ T cells sorted from blood. Indicated subset: CD45RA+ positively selected.

The CDR3 region has the DNA TGCGCCAGCAGTGAGTTTAGCGGTCCCAATGAGCAGTTCTTC. This codes for CASSEFSGPNEQFF. The rearrangement uses TRBV10-1 and TRBJ2-1, with a possible D match to TRBD2 (6 bases). CDR3 size: 14 residues. Germline CDR1 and CDR2: WNHNN and SYGVQD (reference sequence). V was clipped by 1 base and J by 6 bases, with 10 bases between them.